This T cell receptor beta chain was captured by sequencing in a study of blood T cells in healthy people across ages. Trimming left V 5 bases short and J 11 bases short, with 27 bases between. CDR1 is LNHNV and CDR2 is YYDKDF in the germline V gene (reference sequence). This CDR3 spans 16 amino acids. A second PCR of 7 to 11 cycles used a sample-barcoded 5' primer and a J-beta primer mix. TCRdb reanalysed the 5' RACE reads using MiXCR and keeps one entry per CDR3 protein. The data contain about a million distinct CDR3 sequences, 51% of them singletons. This rearrangement joins TRBV15 to TRBJ2-5; possible D gene TRBD2, 5 bases. The specimen was blood. The TCR comes from an older woman in good health. The CDR3: CATSVGAAPSWNEQYF. The CDR3 DNA sequence: TGTGCCACCAGCGTGGGAGCCGCCCCAAGTTGGAATGAGCAGTACTTC.